Reported below is one T cell receptor (beta chain). Its cognate antigen is unknown. Germline V gene data show CDR1 as SQVTM and CDR2 as ANQGSEA. The ends were cut back, 6 bases at V and 5 bases at J, with 10 bases in the middle. The CDR3 is made up of 11 amino acids. This entry comes from a study of shared clonotypes between healthy human individuals. Study observations and caveats: Large sequencing depth failed to make sorted-subset sequencing complete, rarefaction showed. A generally larger estimated richness was seen in naive subsets than in memory subsets.

Every donor, a Caucasian adult, lived in Nashville, Tennessee. Using immunoSEQ multiplex PCR, the repertoire was profiled, and TCRdb retains in-frame clones only, with some absent. The sample has more than 2,000,000 clones, just over 90% seen once. Source material: naive CD4+ T cells sorted from blood. Subset noted: CD45RA+ positively selected. This chain links TRBV29-1 with TRBJ2-5, with a tentative D call TRBD2 (6 bases). The TCR comes from a man aged 18 to 29 in good health. DNA of the CDR3: TGCAGCGTGACGGCGGGGGAGACCCAGTACTTC. It encodes CSVTAGETQYF.